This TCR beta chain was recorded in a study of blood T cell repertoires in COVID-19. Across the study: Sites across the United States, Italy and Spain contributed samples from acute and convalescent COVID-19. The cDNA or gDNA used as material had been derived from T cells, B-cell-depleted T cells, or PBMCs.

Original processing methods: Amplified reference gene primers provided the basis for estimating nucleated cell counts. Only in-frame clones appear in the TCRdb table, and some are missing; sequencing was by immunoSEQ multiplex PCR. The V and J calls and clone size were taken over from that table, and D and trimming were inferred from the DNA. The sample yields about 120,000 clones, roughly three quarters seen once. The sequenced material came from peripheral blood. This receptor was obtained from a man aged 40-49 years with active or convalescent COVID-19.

The CDR3 loop is CAWSSGSRMGEQYF. The DNA of the CDR3 is TGTGCCTGGAGTTCGGGATCCAGGATGGGGGAGCAGTACTTC. The chain links TRBV30 to TRBJ2-7; the D gene is possibly TRBD2 (5 bases). Trimming took 2 bases from V and 7 from J, leaving 18 bases between them. Germline V gene lookup returns CDR1 GTSNPN and CDR2 SVGIG (reference sequence). The CDR3 totals 14 residues. Full variable domain (missing parts from reference TRBV30 and TRBJ2-7): SQTIHQWPATLVQPVGSPLSLECTVEGTSNPNLYWYRQAAGRGLQLLFYSVGIGQISSEVPQNLSASRPQDRQFILSSKKLLLSDSGFYLCAWSSGSRMGEQYFGPGTRLTVT.